The next 10 T cell receptor beta chains were all read from a single sample in a study of blood T cell repertoires in COVID-19. This table comes from immunoSEQ multiplex PCR, and its TCRdb copy is limited to in-frame clones, with some not included. The table shows some 280,000 clones, with about nine tenths occurring only once. Sequences were obtained from peripheral blood. These receptors were taken from a woman aged 25 to 39 with active or convalescent COVID-19.

This clone was seen more than once but under ten times. CDR3 protein: CASSEALGGAYGYTF. The CDR3 DNA follows: TGTGCCAGCAGTGAAGCGCTAGGAGGAGCCTATGGCTACACCTTC. V is TRBV6-1 and J is TRBJ1-2; no clear D gene. The CDR3 runs 15 residues. V gave up 0 bases and J gave up 4 bases, with 12 bases separating them. Germline CDR1 reads MNHNS; CDR2 reads SASEGT.

The V and J genes are TRBV28 and TRBJ2-5, with D possibly TRBD1 on 5 matching bases. The CDR3 has 17 amino acids. V shed 0 bases and J shed 5 bases, with 19 bases lying between them. Germline values: CDR1 MDHEN, CDR2 SYDVKM. CDR3 loop: CASSLWGGHGPTETQYF. As DNA, the CDR3 is TGTGCCAGCAGTTTATGGGGTGGACACGGGCCGACGGAGACCCAGTACTTC.

The chain employs TRBV3-1 (or the pseudogene TRBV3-2) and TRBJ1-4, with TRBD1 identical over 8 bases. Germline CDR1 and CDR2: LGHDT and YNNKEL (reference sequence). The CDR3 is 20 residues long. J was trimmed by 0 bases and V by 4 bases; bases with no gene match: 16. Written as DNA, the CDR3 is TGTGCCAGCAGCCCAGGACAGGGAAAGGCGTATGGGGCAACTAATGAAAAACTGTTTTTT. The encoded protein is CASSPGQGKAYGATNEKLFF.

The chain carries TRBV2 and TRBJ1-4; TRBD1 agrees at 9 bases. Trimming took 4 bases from V and 6 from J; bases not matched to a gene: 3. Germline V lookup: CDR1 SNHLY, CDR2 FYNNEI. The CDR3 is 14 amino acids. CDR3 in DNA: TGTGCCAGCAGTGTCGACAGGGGGGATGAAAAACTGTTTTTT. Its translation: CASSVDRGDEKLFF.

V gene TRBV19 combines with J gene TRBJ2-5; 10 bases map to TRBD2. Germline trimming cut 3 bases from V and 1 base from J; bases unmatched to any gene: 5. The CDR3 has 16 residues. Germline V CDR1 and CDR2: LNHDA, SQIVND (reference sequence). The CDR3 here is CASSIGLAGVQETQYF. CDR3 coding DNA: TGTGCCAGTAGTATCGGGCTAGCGGGGGTCCAAGAGACCCAGTACTTC. The full variable domain, in which reference TRBV19 and TRBJ2-5 provide the parts outside the CDR3, is DGGITQSPKYLFRKEGQNVTLSCEQNLNHDAMYWYRQDPGQGLRLIYYSQIVNDFQKGDIAEGYSVSREKKESFPLTVTSAQKNPTAFYLCASSIGLAGVQETQYFGPGTRLLVL.

The chain joins TRBV11-1 to TRBJ1-6; 7 bases agree with TRBD1. Trimming took 5 bases from V and 8 from J; bases not matched to a gene: 6. Germline V lookup: CDR1 SGHAT, CDR2 FQDESV (reference sequence). CDR3 length equals 14 residues. The CDR3 is CASSLTDRDSPLHF. For the CDR3, the DNA is TGTGCCAGCAGCCTAACCGACAGGGATTCACCCCTCCACTTT.

V and J are TRBV5-5 and TRBJ1-2; D is unresolved. The CDR3 is 14 residues long. The V end lost 3 bases, the J end lost 6 bases, and 15 bases lay between the germline ends. Germline V gene lookup returns CDR1 SGHKS and CDR2 YYEKEE (reference sequence). The CDR3 protein is CASSSPHGVDGYTF. The DNA for the CDR3 is TGTGCCAGCAGCTCCCCTCATGGAGTGGATGGCTACACCTTC.

The chain has TRBV5-6 and TRBJ1-5; D possibly corresponds to TRBD1 (6 bases). V lost 0 bases to trimming and J lost 4 bases, with 17 bases between them. CDR1 SGHDT and CDR2 YYEEEE come from the germline V gene. CDR3 length equals 17 residues. CDR3 nucleotide sequence: TGTGCCAGCAGCTTGGGGCGGGGGCCCTCTATAAATCAGCCCCAGCATTTT. This gives the protein CASSLGRGPSINQPQHF.

The chain recombines TRBV5-1 with TRBJ1-4; the D gene is possibly TRBD1 (6 bases). Germline V lookup: CDR1 SGHRS, CDR2 YFSETQ. The CDR3 spans 13 residues. Trimming removed 4 bases from V and 4 bases from J, with 8 bases in between. The CDR3 sequence is CASSRTVNEKLFF. The CDR3 DNA sequence: TGCGCCAGCAGCCGGACAGTTAATGAAAAACTGTTTTTT.

This clone was observed a single time. The CDR3 coding sequence is TGTGCCAGCAGCCCCTACAGCGGCCCCGATACGCAGTATTTT. Translation gives CASSPYSGPDTQYF. The genes are TRBV7-9 and TRBJ2-3; tentatively, D is TRBD2 (5 bases). The CDR3 runs 14 residues. Trimming cost V 5 bases and J 6 bases, with 15 bases left between them. Germline V gene data show CDR1 as SEHNR and CDR2 as FQNEAQ (reference sequence). Full variable domain (missing parts from reference TRBV7-9 and TRBJ2-3): DTGVSQNPRHKITKRGQNVTFRCDPISEHNRLYWYRQTLGQGPEFLTYFQNEAQLEKSRLLSDRFSAERPKGSFSTLEIQRTEQGDSAMYLCASSPYSGPDTQYFGPGTRLTVL.